These T cell receptor beta chains were read from a single sample in a study of breast tumors, draining lymph nodes, adjacent tissues. TCRdb passed the multiplex PCR reads through MiXCR, listing each CDR3 protein once. The data hold approximately 190,000 distinct CDR3 sequences, with approximately 33% observed a single time. Sequencing used axillary lymph node tissue. The source is a female donor with breast cancer. Some clones in this sample may be carry-over from other donors' samples. Each CDR3 is given without its conserved first and last residue. Rows give clone size only sometimes, using once, few, many, or a class for an expanded clone.

TRBJ1-2 TRBV20-1 many SARASGGGLNYGYT
TRBJ1-5 TRBV7-6 . ASSSRAIGGQETQH
TRBJ2-5 TRBV20-1 many SASSYGTQY
TRBJ2-1 TRBV6-4 . ASSGTSGMGEQF
TRBJ2-3 TRBV5-4 many ASRGGQGGRDTQY
TRBJ2-3 TRBV12-3/TRBV12-4 many ASSSRVGGTDTQY
TRBJ2-7 TRBV15 many ATSRDHYEQY
TRBJ2-7 TRBV6-1 many ASEALGRGLGEQY
TRBJ2-5 TRBV12-3/TRBV12-4 many ASSLTSGGAQETQY
TRBJ2-1 TRBV30 many AWRGGGNEQF
TRBJ2-7 TRBV20-1 many SALPVTSGTYEQY
TRBJ2-3 TRBV20-1 . GAQRGRAMDTQY
TRBJ2-7 TRBV3-1 many ASSPLGGLAGGEQY
TRBJ2-3 TRBV20-1 . SATAGGPGTAGTDTQY
TRBJ1-2 TRBV2 . ASRTTGVYGYT
TRBJ2-7 TRBV11-2 . ASSLARGAFSSCEQY
TRBJ1-6 TRBV18 many ASSPNGPNSPLH
TRBJ2-2 TRBV28 many ASSFPGTGGGELF
TRBJ1-2 TRBV29-1 many SVAPVDREDGYT
TRBJ2-1 TRBV5-8 many ASSPGQGGNEQF
TRBJ2-3 TRBV5-8 many ASSSDHWTQY
TRBJ2-1 TRBV6-1 many ASSGRAGGHNNEQF
TRBJ2-1 TRBV5-1 many ASSASGERGNWF
TRBJ2-3 TRBV6-5 few ASASRGGGVSTDTQY
TRBJ2-3 TRBV18 many ASSGWSSTDTQY
TRBJ2-7 TRBV9 many ASSPRISPHYEQY
TRBJ2-3 TRBV6-7 . ASQRLGVGDTQY
TRBJ1-5 TRBV28 . ASSSRGFVQPQH
TRBJ1-3 TRBV7-9 . ASTPGGYGYTIY